This T cell receptor (beta chain) was captured by sequencing in a study of T cell responses to AZD1222 COVID-19 vaccine. Deletions cut 4 bases from V and 0 bases from J, with 6 bases between. Germline V gives CDR1 SQVTM, CDR2 ANQGSEA. The CDR3 is 12 amino acids. Here immunoSEQ multiplex PCR was the method, and the copy in TCRdb shows in-frame clones only, minus some. This table has approximately 100,000 clones, about 88% appearing once. General study findings and limits: CD4 TCRs covered the whole spike, strongest at regions 160-218 and 743-854. Clonal diversity was possibly underestimated, and the donors were mostly white British, with more females. Spike-specific TCR repertoires showed rising breadth and depth after two AZD1222 doses.

To note about this clone: Antigen unknown.

J is TRBJ1-1 and V is TRBV29-1; D may be TRBD1 (5 bases). The source of this sequence is an adult in good health. The input for sequencing was peripheral blood, taken on day 0 of AZD1222 vaccination. CDR3: CSVGTMNTEAFF. The CDR3 DNA sequence: TGCAGCGTTGGGACAATGAACACTGAAGCTTTCTTT.